This entry features one T cell receptor beta chain sequence. The antigen is not known. This specimen comes from a study of CD8+ T cells in alopecia areata. Turning to the study itself: The study gave treated patients oral tofacitinib at 5 to 10 mg twice daily.

Specified treatment: oral pan-JAK inhibitor, 5-10 mg twice daily. The germline CDR1 and CDR2 sequences are SQVTM and ANQGSEA. The CDR3 totals 13 residues. V dropped 6 bases and J dropped 5; count of bases not matched to a gene: 6. Overall study findings and caveats: Sequence data from scalp samples additionally include resident alphabeta T cells of normal skin. With tofacitinib ongoing, many expanded lesional clones persisted in both scalp and blood. Tofacitinib significantly reduced both scalp clonality and expanded CD8+ clones among the top 100.

RNA was isolated and reverse transcribed to cDNA, the sequencing template. Here immunoSEQ multiplex PCR was the method, and the copy in TCRdb shows in-frame clones only, minus some. The table shows about 200,000 clones, with 55% to 70% occurring only once. This sequence joins TRBV29-1 and TRBJ2-3; 9 bases agree with TRBD1. The material sequenced was CD4+ T cells sorted from blood, taken at week 4, from a patient treated with tofacitinib. The receptor's source is a human donor with alopecia areata. The CDR3 coding sequence is TGCAGCGTAGGGACAGGGAGGATAGATACGCAGTATTTT. Amino acids: CSVGTGRIDTQYF.